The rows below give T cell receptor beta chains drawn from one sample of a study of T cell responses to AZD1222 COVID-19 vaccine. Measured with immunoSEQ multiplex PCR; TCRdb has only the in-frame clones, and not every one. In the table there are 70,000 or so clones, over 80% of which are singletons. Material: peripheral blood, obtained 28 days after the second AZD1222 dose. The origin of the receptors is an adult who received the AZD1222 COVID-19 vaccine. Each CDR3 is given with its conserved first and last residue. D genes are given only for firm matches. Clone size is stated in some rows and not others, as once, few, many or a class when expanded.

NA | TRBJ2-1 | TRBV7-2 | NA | CASSFSGFSYNEQFF | TGTGCCAGCAGCTTCAGCGGGTTCTCCTACAATGAGCAGTTCTTC
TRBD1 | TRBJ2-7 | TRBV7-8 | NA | CASTLAETGVYEQYF | TGTGCCAGCACCCTAGCCGAGACAGGGGTCTACGAGCAGTACTTC
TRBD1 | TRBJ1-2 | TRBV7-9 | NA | CASSSQGAEGYTF | TGTGCCAGCAGCTCTCAGGGGGCAGAAGGCTACACCTTC
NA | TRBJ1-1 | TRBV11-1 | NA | CASRLRGVNTEAFF | TGTGCCAGCAGGTTGCGGGGAGTGAACACTGAAGCTTTCTTT
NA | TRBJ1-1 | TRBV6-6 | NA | CASSPDSPDLNLEAFF | TGTGCCAGCAGTCCCGATAGTCCGGACCTTAACCTTGAAGCTTTCTTT
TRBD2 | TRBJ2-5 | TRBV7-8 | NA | CASSPSSGRETQYF | TGTGCCAGCAGCCCCTCAAGCGGGAGGGAGACCCAGTACTTC
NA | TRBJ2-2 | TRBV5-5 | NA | CASSFAYTGELFF | TGTGCCAGCAGCTTTGCATACACCGGGGAGCTGTTTTTT
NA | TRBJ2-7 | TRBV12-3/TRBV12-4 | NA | CASRLTVSYEQYF | TGTGCCAGCAGGCTGACAGTTTCCTACGAGCAGTACTTC
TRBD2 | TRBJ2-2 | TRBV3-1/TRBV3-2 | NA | CASSRPKAGVRETGELFF | TGTGCCAGCAGCCGACCCAAAGCGGGAGTAAGGGAAACCGGGGAGCTGTTTTTT
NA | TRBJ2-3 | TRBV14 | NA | CASSQSLSTQYF | TGTGCCAGCAGCCAAAGCTTATCTACGCAGTATTTT
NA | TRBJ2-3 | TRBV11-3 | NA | CASSTTGMDTQYF | TGTGCCAGCAGCACCACAGGGATGGATACGCAGTATTTT
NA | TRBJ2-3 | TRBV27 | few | CASSGPLRGTDTQYF | TGTGCCAGCAGTGGACCCTTGCGGGGCACAGATACGCAGTATTTT
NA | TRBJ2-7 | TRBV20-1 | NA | CSASRVSEQYF | TGCAGTGCCAGTAGGGTTTCCGAGCAGTACTTC
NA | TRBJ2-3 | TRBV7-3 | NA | CASSSTSMGSDTQYF | TGTGCCAGCAGCTCGACTAGTATGGGGTCAGATACGCAGTATTTT
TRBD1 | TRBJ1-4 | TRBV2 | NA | CASIPLGTGGEKLFF | TGTGCCAGCATCCCCCTCGGAACAGGGGGTGAAAAACTGTTTTTT
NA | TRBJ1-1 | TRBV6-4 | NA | CASRTHNLNTEAFF | TGTGCCAGCAGGACCCACAACCTGAACACTGAAGCTTTCTTT
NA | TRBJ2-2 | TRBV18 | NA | CASSEMNTGELFF | TGTGCCAGCTCAGAGATGAACACCGGGGAGCTGTTTTTT
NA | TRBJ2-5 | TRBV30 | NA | CAWSTGTWAQYF | TGTGCCTGGAGTACGGGCACGTGGGCCCAGTACTTC
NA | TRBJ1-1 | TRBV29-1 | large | CSVVGQETAFF | TGCAGCGTTGTAGGCCAGGAGACGGCTTTCTTT
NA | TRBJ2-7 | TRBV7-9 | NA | CASSWGGDFFNEQYF | TGTGCCAGCAGCTGGGGCGGGGATTTCTTCAACGAGCAGTACTTC
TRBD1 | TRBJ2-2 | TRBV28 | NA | CASSLGGQYTGELFF | TGTGCCAGCAGTTTAGGGGGACAGTACACCGGGGAGCTGTTTTTT
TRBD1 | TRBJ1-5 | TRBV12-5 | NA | CASGGRQGSIFNQPQHF | TGTGCTAGTGGGGGACGACAGGGCTCCATTTTTAATCAGCCCCAGCATTTT
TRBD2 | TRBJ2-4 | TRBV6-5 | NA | CASTEGRGAKNIQYF | TGTGCCAGCACGGAGGGGAGGGGAGCCAAAAACATTCAGTACTTC
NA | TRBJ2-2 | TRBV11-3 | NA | CASSLTGTNTGELFF | TGTGCCAGCAGTCTTACCGGGACCAACACCGGGGAGCTGTTTTTT
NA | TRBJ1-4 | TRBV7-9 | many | CASRSPAGKEKLFF | TGTGCCAGCAGGTCACCCGCGGGGAAGGAAAAACTGTTTTTT
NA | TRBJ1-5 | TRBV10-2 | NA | CASSDDLNQPQHF | TGCGCCAGCAGTGACGATTTGAATCAGCCCCAGCATTTT
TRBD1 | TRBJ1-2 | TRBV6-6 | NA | CASSLGGFDYGYTF | TGTGCCAGCAGCTTAGGGGGCTTTGACTATGGCTACACCTTC
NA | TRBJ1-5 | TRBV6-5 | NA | CASMVGNQPQHF | TGTGCCAGCATGGTAGGAAATCAGCCCCAGCATTTT
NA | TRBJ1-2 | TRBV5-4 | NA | CASSLARGDGYTF | TGTGCCAGCAGCTTGGCCCGGGGGGATGGCTACACCTTC
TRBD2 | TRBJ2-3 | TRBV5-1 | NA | CASSLGSSGATDTQYF | TGCGCCAGCAGCTTGGGTTCTAGCGGGGCCACAGATACGCAGTATTTT
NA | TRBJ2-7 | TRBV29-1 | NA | CSVPSQDRTYEQYF | TGCAGCGTTCCAAGCCAGGACAGAACTTACGAGCAGTACTTC
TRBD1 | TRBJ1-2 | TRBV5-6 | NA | CASSLDRGLRGYTF | TGTGCCAGCAGCTTGGACAGGGGGTTGCGTGGCTACACCTTC
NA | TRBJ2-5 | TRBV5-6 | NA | CASTLGQAGQETQYF | TGTGCCAGCACCCTGGGTCAGGCAGGCCAAGAGACCCAGTACTTC
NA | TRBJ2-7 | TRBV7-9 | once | CASDGRNRSPTQYF | TGTGCCAGCGACGGGCGGAACAGGTCACCAACCCAGTACTTC
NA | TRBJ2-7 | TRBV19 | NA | CASSPAYDSGIYEQYF | TGTGCCAGTAGTCCTGCCTACGACAGTGGGATCTACGAGCAGTACTTC
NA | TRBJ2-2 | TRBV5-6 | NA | CASSDGYGELFF | TGTGCCAGCAGCGACGGGTACGGGGAGCTGTTTTTT
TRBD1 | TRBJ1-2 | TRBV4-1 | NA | CASSLDRRLNYGYTF | TGCGCCAGCAGCCTGGACAGGAGGCTAAACTATGGCTACACCTTC
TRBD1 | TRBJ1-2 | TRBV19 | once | CASSIDLSGTGIRGYGYTF | TGTGCCAGTAGTATAGATCTATCGGGGACAGGGATTCGCGGCTATGGCTACACCTTC
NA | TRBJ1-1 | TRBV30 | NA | CAWSVQLGGTEAFF | TGTGCCTGGAGTGTACAGCTGGGGGGCACTGAAGCTTTCTTT
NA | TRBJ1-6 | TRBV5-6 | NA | CASSFRGYNSPLHF | TGTGCCAGCAGCTTCCGGGGGTATAATTCACCCCTCCACTTT
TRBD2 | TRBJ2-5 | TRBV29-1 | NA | CSTWLLAGEEKTQYF | TGCAGCACTTGGCTTCTAGCGGGGGAGGAAAAGACCCAGTACTTC
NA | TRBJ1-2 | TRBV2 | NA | CARSAQQESGYTF | TGTGCCAGATCGGCCCAACAAGAAAGTGGCTACACCTTC
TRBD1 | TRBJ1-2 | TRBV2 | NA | CASSEAPRGQGASGYTF | TGTGCCAGCAGTGAAGCTCCCCGCGGGCAGGGGGCGTCTGGCTACACCTTC
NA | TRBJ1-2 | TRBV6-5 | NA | CASSSPGQNYGYTF | TGTGCCAGCAGTTCCCCCGGACAGAACTATGGCTACACCTTC
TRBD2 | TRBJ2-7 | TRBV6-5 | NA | CVSGTGLGYEQYF | TGTGTTAGCGGGACTGGATTAGGTTACGAGCAGTACTTC
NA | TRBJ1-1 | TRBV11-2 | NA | CASSFLQNTEAFF | TGTGCCAGCAGCTTCTTACAGAACACTGAAGCTTTCTTT
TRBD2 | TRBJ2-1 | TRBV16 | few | CASSQSGRGEQFF | TGTGCCAGCAGCCAATCAGGGCGGGGGGAGCAGTTCTTC
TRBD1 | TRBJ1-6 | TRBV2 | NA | CAKTGTDSPLHF | TGTGCCAAGACAGGGACCGATTCACCCCTCCACTTT
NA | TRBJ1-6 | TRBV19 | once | CASSMNGQKNSPLHF | TGTGCCAGTAGTATGAATGGTCAGAAGAATTCACCCCTCCACTTT
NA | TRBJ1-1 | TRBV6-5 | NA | CASKFPPPTEAFF | TGTGCCAGCAAATTCCCACCCCCCACTGAAGCTTTCTTT
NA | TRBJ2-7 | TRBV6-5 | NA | CASSYDRLGSYEQYF | TGTGCCAGCAGTTATGACAGGTTGGGTTCCTACGAGCAGTACTTC
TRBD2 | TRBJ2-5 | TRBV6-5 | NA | CASSSPTSGGGETQYF | TGTGCCAGCAGTTCCCCGACTAGCGGGGGAGGTGAGACCCAGTACTTC
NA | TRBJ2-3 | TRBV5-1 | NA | CASSLSSGADTQYF | TGCGCCAGCAGCTTGAGTTCGGGGGCGGATACGCAGTATTTT
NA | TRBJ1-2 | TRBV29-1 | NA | CSSWTDYGYTF | TGCAGCAGTTGGACAGACTATGGCTACACCTTC
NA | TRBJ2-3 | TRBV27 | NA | CASKDSTDTQYF | TGTGCCAGCAAGGACAGCACAGATACGCAGTATTTT
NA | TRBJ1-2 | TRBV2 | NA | CARATSNLTANYGYTF | TGTGCCAGAGCAACCTCTAACCTGACAGCTAACTATGGCTACACCTTC
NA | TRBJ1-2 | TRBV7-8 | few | CASSFRGRDYGYTF | TGTGCCAGCAGCTTCCGCGGTCGGGACTATGGCTACACCTTC
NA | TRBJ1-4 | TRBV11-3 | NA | CASSQLRGRGEKLFF | TGTGCCAGCAGCCAACTCCGAGGGAGGGGTGAAAAACTGTTTTTT
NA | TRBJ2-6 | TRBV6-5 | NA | CASSYLDSSGANVLTF | TGTGCCAGCAGTTACTTGGACTCCTCTGGGGCCAACGTCCTGACTTTC